Below, one T cell receptor beta chain is given with its context. What it recognizes is unknown. The same CDR3 also results from other DNA sequences found in this sample. This sample is drawn from a study of cytomegalovirus exposure and HLA in healthy donors. Overall study results and limits: A later analysis, which compared TCR beta chains of equal frequency, found the HLA-associated ones more clonally expanded. Researchers catalogued some 160 TCR beta chains as cytomegalovirus-associated. Among the most significant clusters, several appeared linked to common viral pathogens in a later analysis.

The germline gives CDR1 SQVTM, CDR2 ANQGSEA. This CDR3 is built from 15 residues. The ends lost 6 bases at V and 4 bases at J; junction bases unmatched: 9. Both 60 Vbeta primers and 13 Jbeta primers went into the PCR. The repertoire was sequenced with immunoSEQ multiplex PCR; TCRdb's copy has only in-frame clones and lacks some. The sample has roughly 80,000 clones, roughly 60% seen once. Input material: PBMCs. This clonotype was obtained from a man aged 25 to 40 in good health and CMV-seropositive. The V gene is TRBV29-1, the J gene TRBJ2-3, with TRBD1 matching over 11 bases. CDR3 loop: CSVNPGQGDADTQYF. The DNA of the CDR3 is TGCAGCGTGAATCCGGGACAGGGGGATGCAGATACGCAGTATTTT.